Below, 28 T cell receptor beta chains from the same sample are listed, as sequenced in a study of control samples from healthy donors and cancer patients. Assay: immunoSEQ multiplex PCR; the TCRdb copy retains only in-frame clones and omits some. The sample records fewer than 200,000 clones, around nine tenths being singletons. The sample consisted of blood. These TCRs come from a man aged 25 to 45 in good health.

The chain uses TRBV7-9 and TRBJ1-5, with D tentatively TRBD1 (6 bases). The germline CDR1 and CDR2 sequences are SEHNR and FQNEAQ (reference sequence). The CDR3 runs 16 residues. V gave up 3 bases and J gave up 2 bases, with 14 bases separating them. Written as DNA, the CDR3 is TGTGCCAGCAGCTTTCAGGGGCCGGGTGGCAATCAGCCCCAGCATTTT. It specifies CASSFQGPGGNQPQHF.

The genes are TRBV5-1 and TRBJ2-5; 9 bases are a match to TRBD1. This CDR3 spans 14 amino acids. V lost 4 bases to trimming and J lost 5 bases; unmatched junction nucleotides: 6. CDR1 is SGHRS, CDR2 YFSETQ, per germline. CDR3 loop: CASSVQGAVETQYF. For the CDR3, the DNA is TGCGCCAGCAGCGTACAGGGGGCGGTGGAGACCCAGTACTTC.

The chain employs TRBV19 and TRBJ2-7; D uncertain. The V gene's germline CDR1 is LNHDA and CDR2 SQIVND (reference sequence). Trimming stripped 3 bases from V and 0 bases from J, with 15 bases between. The CDR3 length is 16 residues. CDR3 nucleotide sequence: TGTGCCAGTAGTATCGGTGTCGACGGAAGCTCCTACGAGCAGTACTTC. This encodes CASSIGVDGSSYEQYF.

The rearrangement joins TRBV6-5 to TRBJ2-5; no reliable D call. This CDR3 contains 15 residues. Germline CDR1 and CDR2: MNHEY and SVGAGI. V gave up 5 bases and J gave up 5 bases, with 18 bases separating them. The CDR3 coding sequence is TGTGCCAGCAGTCAGTACACAGTGCTCTGGGAGACCCAGTACTTC. Its protein product is CASSQYTVLWETQYF.

The chain is built from TRBV5-6 and TRBJ2-7; D ambiguous. There are 15 residues in the CDR3. CDR1 is SGHDT and CDR2 is YYEEEE in the germline V gene. Trimming stripped 0 bases from V and 3 bases from J, with 13 bases between. CDR3 nucleotide sequence: TGTGCCAGCAGCTTGGCCGGCCAGGCCTTCTACGAGCAGTACTTC. Translated, it gives CASSLAGQAFYEQYF.

The J gene is TRBJ2-7, the V gene TRBV6-5, with 9 bases aligning to TRBD1. Losses at the gene ends were 2 bases for V and 3 bases for J; bases not matched to a gene: 8. Germline loops: CDR1 MNHEY, CDR2 SVGAGI. The CDR3 covers 16 residues. CDR3 loop: CASSYAKTDRGYEQYF. The CDR3 nucleotides read TGTGCCAGCAGTTACGCAAAAACGGACAGGGGCTACGAGCAGTACTTC.

V gene TRBV2 combines with J gene TRBJ1-1; the D is unclear. The CDR3 contains 11 residues. In germline, CDR1 is SNHLY, CDR2 FYNNEI. Deletions cut 2 bases from V and 11 bases from J, with 9 bases between. The CDR3 is CASSEMGSAFF. As DNA, the CDR3 is TGTGCCAGCAGTGAAATGGGGTCGGCTTTCTTT.

The chain couples TRBV5-1 to TRBJ2-2, with D possibly matching TRBD2 (6 bases). Trimming removed 5 bases from V and 4 bases from J, with 15 bases in between. The germline V gene has CDR1 SGHRS and CDR2 YFSETQ. The CDR3 contains 15 residues. CDR3 nucleotides: TGCGCCAGCAGGTTGAGGGAGGAAAGCACCGGGGAGCTGTTTTTT. It specifies CASRLREESTGELFF.

Written as DNA, the CDR3 is TGTGCCAGCAAAACGGGGGCAGATACGCAGTATTTT. Protein: CASKTGADTQYF. The chain recombines TRBV6-5 with TRBJ2-3; D may be TRBD2 (6 bases). Trimming pared 7 bases from V and 4 bases from J, leaving 9 bases between. The CDR3 covers 12 residues. The germline V gene encodes CDR1 MNHEY and CDR2 SVGAGI.

V and J are TRBV19 and TRBJ1-4; D not certain. Germline V gene sequence: CDR1 LNHDA, CDR2 SQIVND (reference sequence). This CDR3 has 15 residues. The V gene lost 6 bases and the J gene lost 5 bases, with 16 bases spanning the gap. The chain's CDR3 is CASSKIQKKNEKLFF. CDR3 nucleotide sequence: TGTGCCAGTAGCAAAATCCAGAAAAAGAATGAAAAACTGTTTTTT. Based on the CDR3 plus reference TRBV19 and TRBJ1-4, the full variable domain is DGGITQSPKYLFRKEGQNVTLSCEQNLNHDAMYWYRQDPGQGLRLIYYSQIVNDFQKGDIAEGYSVSREKKESFPLTVTSAQKNPTAFYLCASSKIQKKNEKLFFGSGTQLSVL.

The rearrangement uses TRBV7-9 and TRBJ1-4; no clear D gene. Germline values: CDR1 SEHNR, CDR2 FQNEAQ (reference sequence). The CDR3 consists of 15 residues. Trimming left V 5 bases short and J 8 bases short, with 18 bases between. CDR3 DNA: TGTGCCAGCAGCCCCCGGGTGGGGAATCAGGAAAAACTGTTTTTT. This encodes CASSPRVGNQEKLFF.

The gene calls are TRBV7-3 and TRBJ2-7; 9 bases are a match to TRBD2. The CDR3 sequence is 15 residues long. The germline gives CDR1 SGHTA, CDR2 FQGTGA. V shed 5 bases, J shed 0 bases, and the junction held 5 bases outside the gene matches. The CDR3 here is CASSPQAGGSYEQYF. CDR3 nucleotide sequence: TGTGCCAGCAGCCCCCAAGCGGGAGGCTCCTACGAGCAGTACTTC.

In this sample, this clone turned up once. The V and J genes are TRBV6-5 and TRBJ1-6, with D hard to call. Germline-derived CDR1 and CDR2 are MNHEY and SVGAGI. The CDR3 totals 14 residues. Trimming stripped 3 bases from V and 3 bases from J, with 6 bases between. The CDR3 reads CASSYGLYNSPLHF. The CDR3 DNA sequence: TGTGCCAGCAGTTATGGGCTCTATAATTCACCCCTCCACTTT.

The genes are TRBV15 and TRBJ2-7; 9 nucleotides agree with TRBD1. The CDR3 is 17 amino acids. Germline-derived CDR1 and CDR2 are LNHNV and YYDKDF (reference sequence). V lost 0 bases to trimming and J lost 1 base; unmatched junction nucleotides: 7. CDR3: CATSRDLGQGLSYEQYF. CDR3 DNA sequence: TGTGCCACCAGCAGAGATCTGGGACAGGGACTTTCCTACGAGCAGTACTTC.

Only one count was recorded for this clone. V gene TRBV7-2 combines with J gene TRBJ1-2; tentatively, D is TRBD1 (6 bases). The germline gives CDR1 SGHTA, CDR2 FQGNSA. The CDR3 sequence is 15 residues long. Trimming cost V 5 bases and J 4 bases, with 17 bases left between them. The CDR3, as DNA: TGTGCCAGCAGCCTAACGGACTTAGGGGGCTATGGCTACACCTTC. This codes for CASSLTDLGGYGYTF. Looking up the rest from reference TRBV7-2 and TRBJ1-2 gives the full variable domain: GAGVSQSPSNKVTEKGKDVELRCDPISGHTALYWYRQSLGQGLEFLIYFQGNSAPDKSGLPSDRFSAERTGGSVSTLTIQRTQQEDSAVYLCASSLTDLGGYGYTFGSGTRLTVV.

V and J are TRBV4-2 and TRBJ2-7; the match to TRBD2 covers 9 bases. CDR3 length: 16 residues. Germline V gives CDR1 LGHNA, CDR2 YNFKEQ. With V trimmed by 4 bases and J by 4 bases, 11 bases remained unmatched. In nucleotides, the CDR3 is TGTGCCAGCAGCCGAGTAGCGGGAGCAATACCATACGAGCAGTACTTC. Translated: CASSRVAGAIPYEQYF.

V is TRBV2 and J is TRBJ2-2; 8 bases line up with TRBD2. V gave up 4 bases and J gave up 5 bases; unmatched junction bases: 3. Germline CDR1 SNHLY, CDR2 FYNNEI. The CDR3 is made up of 14 amino acids. The CDR3 protein is CASSGPSGTGELFF. DNA of the CDR3: TGTGCCAGCAGTGGCCCTAGCGGGACCGGGGAGCTGTTTTTT.

This rearrangement joins TRBV10-3 to TRBJ2-7; tentative D call: TRBD1 (6 bases). The V end lost 3 bases, the J end lost 5 bases, and 11 bases lay between the germline ends. Per the germline V gene, CDR1 is ENHRY and CDR2 is SYGVKD. This CDR3 spans 13 amino acids. The CDR3: CAISESGDDEQYF. In nucleotides, the CDR3 is TGTGCCATCAGTGAATCAGGGGACGACGAGCAGTACTTC.

The genes are TRBV28 and TRBJ1-1; perhaps TRBD1 as D (6 bases). The CDR3 sequence is 15 residues long. Germline V gene lookup returns CDR1 MDHEN and CDR2 SYDVKM. Trimming shortened V by 4 bases and J by 0 bases, and 12 bases separated the two germline ends. The CDR3 DNA reads as TGTGCCAGCAGTTCAGGGGACATAATGAACACTGAAGCTTTCTTT. It is translated as CASSSGDIMNTEAFF.

The chain recombines TRBV6-5 with TRBJ2-1, with a possible D match to TRBD2 (5 bases). Trimming pared 6 bases from V and 7 bases from J, leaving 7 bases between. The V gene's germline CDR1 is MNHEY and CDR2 SVGAGI. CDR3 length: 11 amino acids. CDR3 region: CASRRGNEQFF. The CDR3 region has the DNA TGTGCCAGCAGACGAGGGAATGAGCAGTTCTTC.

The chain joins TRBV7-7 to TRBJ1-1; no reliable D call. V was shortened by 5 bases and J by 0 bases, with 7 bases between the two germline ends. Germline V lookup: CDR1 SSHAT, CDR2 FNYEAQ (reference sequence). This CDR3 has 13 amino acids. Here the CDR3 reads CASSAALNTEAFF. CDR3 sequence (DNA): TGTGCCAGCAGCGCGGCGTTGAACACTGAAGCTTTCTTT.

This chain connects TRBV4-1 to TRBJ2-5, with D possibly being TRBD2 (6 bases). Trimming pared 3 bases from V and 4 bases from J, leaving 21 bases between. CDR1 is MGHRA, CDR2 YSYEKL, per germline. The CDR3 runs 17 residues. CDR3 bases: TGCGCCAGCAGCCAGGGTATCCCAAGCGCGGGGTCAGAGACCCAGTACTTC. Amino acid sequence: CASSQGIPSAGSETQYF.

The rearrangement uses TRBV30 and TRBJ1-3; no clear D gene. Trimming left V 2 bases short and J 3 bases short, with 11 bases between. This CDR3 contains 14 residues. Germline V gene data show CDR1 as GTSNPN and CDR2 as SVGIG (reference sequence). The CDR3: CAWSSDVIGNTIYF. For the CDR3, the DNA is TGTGCCTGGAGTTCGGACGTAATTGGAAACACCATATATTTT. Full variable domain (remainder filled in from reference TRBV30 and TRBJ1-3): SQTIHQWPATLVQPVGSPLSLECTVEGTSNPNLYWYRQAAGRGLQLLFYSVGIGQISSEVPQNLSASRPQDRQFILSSKKLLLSDSGFYLCAWSSDVIGNTIYFGEGSWLTVV.

The chain is built from TRBV5-1 and TRBJ1-2; a possible D gene is TRBD1 (6 bases). The CDR3 is 16 residues long. Germline CDR1 is SGHRS and CDR2 is YFSETQ. Deletions cut 4 bases from V and 8 bases from J, with 24 bases between. The CDR3 spells CASSPYFDRNRDGYTF. CDR3 DNA sequence: TGCGCCAGCAGCCCGTACTTTGACAGGAACCGTGACGGCTACACCTTC.

This clone was recorded once. In DNA, the CDR3 is TGTGCCAGCAGGAAGGGACAGCGGAACACCGGGGAGCTGTTTTTT. Protein: CASRKGQRNTGELFF. The V gene is TRBV6-6, the J gene TRBJ2-2; 7 bases are a match to TRBD1. Per germline, CDR1 MNHNY and CDR2 SVGAGI (reference sequence). Trimming cost V 6 bases and J 1 base; bases outside gene matches: 5. CDR3 length: 15 residues.

The V and J genes are TRBV6-2 or TRBV6-3 and TRBJ2-3; a weak D match, TRBD1 (6 bases). The CDR3 is 16 amino acids. V was pared by 5 bases and J by 3 bases, with 18 bases between. Germline assignment: CDR1 MNHEY and CDR2 SVGEGT. This chain's CDR3 is CASSRQTGLGTDTQYF. The CDR3 DNA reads TGTGCCAGCAGTCGACAGACAGGTCTTGGAACAGATACGCAGTATTTT.

This chain links TRBV27 with TRBJ1-1, with 9 bases lining up with TRBD1. The J segment lost 5 bases and the V segment lost 7 bases, leaving 8 bases of the junction unmatched. Looked up from germline, CDR1 is MNHEY and CDR2 is SMNVEV (reference sequence). The CDR3 extends over 14 amino acids. This CDR3 reads CASKFTGGLTEAFF. CDR3 nucleotides: TGTGCCAGCAAATTTACAGGGGGCCTGACTGAAGCTTTCTTT.

This chain uses TRBV19 with TRBJ1-5; no clear D. From germline, CDR1 is LNHDA and CDR2 SQIVND (reference sequence). CDR3 length: 15 residues. With 0 bases removed from V and 0 bases from J, the gap between germline ends came to 6 bases. The CDR3 sequence: CASSIEGLSNQPQHF. The CDR3 coding sequence is TGTGCCAGTAGTATAGAAGGCCTTAGCAATCAGCCCCAGCATTTT.